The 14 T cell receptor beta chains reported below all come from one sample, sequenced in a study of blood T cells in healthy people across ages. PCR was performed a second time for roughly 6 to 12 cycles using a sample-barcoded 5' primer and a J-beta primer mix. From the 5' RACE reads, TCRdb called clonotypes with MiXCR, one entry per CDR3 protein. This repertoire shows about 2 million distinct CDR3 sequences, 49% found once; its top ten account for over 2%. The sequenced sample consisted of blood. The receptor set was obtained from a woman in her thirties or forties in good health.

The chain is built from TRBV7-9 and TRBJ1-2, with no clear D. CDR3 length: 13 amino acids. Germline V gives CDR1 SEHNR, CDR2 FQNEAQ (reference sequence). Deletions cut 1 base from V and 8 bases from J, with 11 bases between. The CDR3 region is CASSLETPRGYTF. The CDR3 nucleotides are TGTGCCAGCAGCTTAGAGACGCCAAGGGGCTACACCTTC.

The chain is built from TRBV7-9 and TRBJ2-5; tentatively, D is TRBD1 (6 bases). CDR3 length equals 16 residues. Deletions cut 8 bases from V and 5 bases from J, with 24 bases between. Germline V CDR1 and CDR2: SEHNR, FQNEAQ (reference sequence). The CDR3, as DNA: TGTGCCAGCGTCCGAGACGCAGGGGCGGTCGGGGAGACCCAGTACTTC. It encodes CASVRDAGAVGETQYF. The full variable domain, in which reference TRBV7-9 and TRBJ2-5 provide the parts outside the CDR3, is DTGVSQNPRHKITKRGQNVTFRCDPISEHNRLYWYRQTLGQGPEFLTYFQNEAQLEKSRLLSDRFSAERPKGSFSTLEIQRTEQGDSAMYLCASVRDAGAVGETQYFGPGTRLLVL.

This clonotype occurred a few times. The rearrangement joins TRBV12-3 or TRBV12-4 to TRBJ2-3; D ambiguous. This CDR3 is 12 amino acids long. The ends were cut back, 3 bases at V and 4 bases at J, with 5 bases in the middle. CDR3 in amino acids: CASSFASDTQYF. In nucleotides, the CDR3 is TGTGCCAGCAGTTTCGCTTCAGATACGCAGTATTTT.

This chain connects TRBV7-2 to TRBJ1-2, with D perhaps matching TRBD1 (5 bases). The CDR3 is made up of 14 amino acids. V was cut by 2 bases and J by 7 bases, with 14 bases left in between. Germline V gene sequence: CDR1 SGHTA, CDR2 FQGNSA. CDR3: CASSLLGGLSGYTF. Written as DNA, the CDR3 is TGTGCCAGCAGCTTATTGGGGGGACTAAGTGGCTACACCTTC. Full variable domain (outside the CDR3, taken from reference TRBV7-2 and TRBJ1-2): GAGVSQSPSNKVTEKGKDVELRCDPISGHTALYWYRQSLGQGLEFLIYFQGNSAPDKSGLPSDRFSAERTGGSVSTLTIQRTQQEDSAVYLCASSLLGGLSGYTFGSGTRLTVV.

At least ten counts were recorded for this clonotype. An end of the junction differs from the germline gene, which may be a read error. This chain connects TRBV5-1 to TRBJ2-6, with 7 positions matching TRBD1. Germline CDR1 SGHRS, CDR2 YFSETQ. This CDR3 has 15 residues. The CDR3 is CASSFTGAGANVLTF. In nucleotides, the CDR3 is TGTGCCAGCAGCTTTACAGGGGCCGGGGCCAACGTCCTGACTTTC.

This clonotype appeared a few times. The CDR3 coding sequence is TGTGCCAGCAGCCCGCGGGCCGCTCCCAATGAGCAGTTCTTC. It specifies CASSPRAAPNEQFF. The chain recombines TRBV7-3 with TRBJ2-1, with D tentatively TRBD2 (5 bases). The CDR3 is 14 residues long. Trimming took off 5 bases at V and 6 bases at J, with 14 bases between the two ends. Germline CDR1 and CDR2: SGHTA and FQGTGA.

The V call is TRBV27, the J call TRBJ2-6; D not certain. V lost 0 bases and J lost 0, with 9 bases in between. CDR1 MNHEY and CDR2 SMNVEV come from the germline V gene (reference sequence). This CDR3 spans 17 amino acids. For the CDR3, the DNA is TGTGCCAGCAGTTTATCGGCAGGCTCCTCTGGGGCCAACGTCCTGACTTTC. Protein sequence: CASSLSAGSSGANVLTF.

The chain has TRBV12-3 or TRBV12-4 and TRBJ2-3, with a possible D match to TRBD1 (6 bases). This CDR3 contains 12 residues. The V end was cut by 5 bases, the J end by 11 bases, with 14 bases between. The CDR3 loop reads CASSRPRTEQYF. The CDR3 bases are TGTGCCAGCAGTAGGCCCCGGACAGAGCAGTATTTT.

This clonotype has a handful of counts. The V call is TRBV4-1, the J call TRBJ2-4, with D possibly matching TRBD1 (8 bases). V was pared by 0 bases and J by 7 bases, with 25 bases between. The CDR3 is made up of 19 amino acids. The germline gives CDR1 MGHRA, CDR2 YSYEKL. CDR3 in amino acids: CASSQETHTGQGGRNIQYF. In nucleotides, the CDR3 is TGCGCCAGCAGCCAAGAGACTCATACAGGACAGGGAGGGAGGAACATTCAGTACTTC.

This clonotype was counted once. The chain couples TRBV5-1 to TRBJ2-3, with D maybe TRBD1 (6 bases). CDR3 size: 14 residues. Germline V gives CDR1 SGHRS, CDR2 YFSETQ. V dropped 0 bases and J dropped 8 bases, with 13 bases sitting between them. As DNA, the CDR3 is TGCGCCAGCAGCTTGGCCCTGGGGGCGGGTACGCAGTATTTT. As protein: CASSLALGAGTQYF.

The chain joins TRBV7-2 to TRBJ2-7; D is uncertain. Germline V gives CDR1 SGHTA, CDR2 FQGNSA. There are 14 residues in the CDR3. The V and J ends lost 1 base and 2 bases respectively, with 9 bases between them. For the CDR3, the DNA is TGTGCCAGCAGCTTAGGTCGCCTCACCTACGAGCAGTACTTC. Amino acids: CASSLGRLTYEQYF.

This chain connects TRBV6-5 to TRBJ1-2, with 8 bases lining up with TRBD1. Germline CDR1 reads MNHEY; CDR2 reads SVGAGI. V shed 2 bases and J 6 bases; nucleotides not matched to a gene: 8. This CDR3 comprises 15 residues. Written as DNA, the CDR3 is TGTGCCAGCAGTTACGAACCGACAGGGGCGGATGGCTACACCTTC. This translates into CASSYEPTGADGYTF.

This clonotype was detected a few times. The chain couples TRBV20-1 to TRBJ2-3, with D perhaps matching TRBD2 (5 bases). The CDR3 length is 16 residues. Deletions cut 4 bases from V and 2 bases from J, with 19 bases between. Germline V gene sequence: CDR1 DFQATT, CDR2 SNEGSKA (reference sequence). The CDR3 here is CSAKQPGIATTDTQYF. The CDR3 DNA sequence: TGCAGTGCTAAACAACCCGGGATCGCGACCACAGATACGCAGTATTTT.

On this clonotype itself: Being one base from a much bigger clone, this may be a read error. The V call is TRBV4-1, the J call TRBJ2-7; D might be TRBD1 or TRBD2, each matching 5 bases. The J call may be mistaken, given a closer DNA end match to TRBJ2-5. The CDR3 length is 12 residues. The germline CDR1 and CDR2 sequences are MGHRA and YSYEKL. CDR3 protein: CASRDGGETQYF. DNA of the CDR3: TGCGCCAGTAGGGATGGGGGTGAGACCCAGTACTTC.